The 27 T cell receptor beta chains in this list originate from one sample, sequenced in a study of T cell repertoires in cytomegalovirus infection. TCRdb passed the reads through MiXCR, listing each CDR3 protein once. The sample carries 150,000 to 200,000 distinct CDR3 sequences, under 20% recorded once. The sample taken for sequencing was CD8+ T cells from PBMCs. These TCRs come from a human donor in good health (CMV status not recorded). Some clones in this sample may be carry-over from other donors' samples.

The CDR3 here is CASSYGTGSSYNEQFF. The DNA of the CDR3 is TGTGCCAGCAGTTACGGGACGGGGAGCTCCTACAATGAGCAGTTCTTC. V and J are TRBV6-2 or TRBV6-3 and TRBJ2-1; D may correspond to TRBD1 or TRBD2 (5 bases each). Trimming removed 2 bases at V and 0 bases at J, with 11 bases between. Germline V gives CDR1 MNHEY, CDR2 SVGEGT. The CDR3 runs to 16 residues.

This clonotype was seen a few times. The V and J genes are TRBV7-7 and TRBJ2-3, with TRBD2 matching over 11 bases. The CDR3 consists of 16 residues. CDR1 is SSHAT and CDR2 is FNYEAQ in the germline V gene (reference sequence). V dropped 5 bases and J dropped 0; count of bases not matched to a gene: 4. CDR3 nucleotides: TGTGCCAGCAGCCAAGGGACTAGCGGTAGCACAGATACGCAGTATTTT. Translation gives CASSQGTSGSTDTQYF.

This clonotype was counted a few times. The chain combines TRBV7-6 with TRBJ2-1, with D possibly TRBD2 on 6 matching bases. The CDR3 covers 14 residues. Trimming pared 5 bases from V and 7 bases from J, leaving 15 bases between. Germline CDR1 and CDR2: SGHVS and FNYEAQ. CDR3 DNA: TGTGCCAGCAGCACCCGGGAGCTGGGGAATGAGCAGTTCTTC. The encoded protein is CASSTRELGNEQFF.

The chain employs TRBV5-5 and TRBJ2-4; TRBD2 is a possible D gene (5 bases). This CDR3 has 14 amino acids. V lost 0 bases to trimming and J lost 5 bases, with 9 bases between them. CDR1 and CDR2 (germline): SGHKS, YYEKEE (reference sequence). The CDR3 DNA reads TGTGCCAGCAGCTTGGACCCCGGGGAAAACATTCAGTACTTC. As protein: CASSLDPGENIQYF.

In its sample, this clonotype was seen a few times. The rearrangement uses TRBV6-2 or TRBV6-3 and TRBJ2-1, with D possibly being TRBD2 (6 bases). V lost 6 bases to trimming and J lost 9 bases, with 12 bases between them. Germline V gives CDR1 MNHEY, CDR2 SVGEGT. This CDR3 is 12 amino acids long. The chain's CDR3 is CASRASGPEQFF. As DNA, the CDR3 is TGTGCCAGCAGAGCGAGCGGGCCTGAGCAGTTCTTC.

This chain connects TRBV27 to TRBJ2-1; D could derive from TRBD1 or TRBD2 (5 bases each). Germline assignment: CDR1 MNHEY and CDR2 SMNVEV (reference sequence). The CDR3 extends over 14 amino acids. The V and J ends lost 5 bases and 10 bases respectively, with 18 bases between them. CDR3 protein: CASSPSQIGDEQFF. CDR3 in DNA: TGTGCCAGCAGTCCCTCCCAAATTGGGGACGAGCAGTTCTTC.

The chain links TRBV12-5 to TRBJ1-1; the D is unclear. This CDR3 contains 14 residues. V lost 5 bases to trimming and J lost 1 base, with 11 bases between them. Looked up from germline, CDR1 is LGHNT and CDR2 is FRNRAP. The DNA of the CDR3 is TGTGCTAGTGGTCTCCGTGGTTGGAACACTGAAGCTTTCTTT. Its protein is CASGLRGWNTEAFF.

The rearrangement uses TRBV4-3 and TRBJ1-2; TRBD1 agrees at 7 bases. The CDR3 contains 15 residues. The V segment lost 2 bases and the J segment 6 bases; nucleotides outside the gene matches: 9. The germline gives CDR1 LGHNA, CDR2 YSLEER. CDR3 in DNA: TGCGCCAGCAGCCAACAAGGCAGGGGGAGGGATGGCTACACCTTC. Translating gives CASSQQGRGRDGYTF.

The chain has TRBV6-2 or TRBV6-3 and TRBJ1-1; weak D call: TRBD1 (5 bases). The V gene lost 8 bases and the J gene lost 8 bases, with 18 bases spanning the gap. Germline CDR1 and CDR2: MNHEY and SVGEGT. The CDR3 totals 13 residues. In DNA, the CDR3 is TGTGCCAGCGAGGGGAGGGGAGGCTTGGAAGCTTTCTTT. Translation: CASEGRGGLEAFF.

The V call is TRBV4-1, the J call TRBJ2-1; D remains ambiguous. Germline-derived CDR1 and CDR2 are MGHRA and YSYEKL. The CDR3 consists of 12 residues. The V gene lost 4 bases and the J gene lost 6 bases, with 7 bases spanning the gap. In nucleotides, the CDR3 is TGCGCCAGCAGCCCCGACACCAATGAGCAGTTCTTC. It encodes CASSPDTNEQFF.

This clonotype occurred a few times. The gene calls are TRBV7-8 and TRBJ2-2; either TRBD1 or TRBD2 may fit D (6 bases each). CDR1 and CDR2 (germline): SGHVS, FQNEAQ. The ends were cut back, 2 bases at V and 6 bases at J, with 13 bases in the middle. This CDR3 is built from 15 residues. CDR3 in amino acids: CASSLNLGGSGELFF. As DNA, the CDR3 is TGTGCCAGCAGCTTAAATTTAGGGGGGTCCGGGGAGCTGTTTTTT.

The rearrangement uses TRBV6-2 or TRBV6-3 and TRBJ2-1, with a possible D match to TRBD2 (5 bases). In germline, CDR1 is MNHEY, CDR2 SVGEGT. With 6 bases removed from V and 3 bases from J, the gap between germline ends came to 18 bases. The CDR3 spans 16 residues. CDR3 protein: CASRTTTRTLYNEQFF. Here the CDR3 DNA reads TGTGCCAGCAGAACCACTACTAGGACCCTCTACAATGAGCAGTTCTTC.

CDR3 residues: CASSFRIEETQYF. As DNA, the CDR3 is TGTGCCAGCAGCTTCAGGATCGAAGAGACCCAGTACTTC. The chain recombines TRBV7-2 with TRBJ2-5; D not resolved. V dropped 3 bases and J dropped 3 bases, with 8 bases sitting between them. Germline V lookup: CDR1 SGHTA, CDR2 FQGNSA. The CDR3 has 13 amino acids.

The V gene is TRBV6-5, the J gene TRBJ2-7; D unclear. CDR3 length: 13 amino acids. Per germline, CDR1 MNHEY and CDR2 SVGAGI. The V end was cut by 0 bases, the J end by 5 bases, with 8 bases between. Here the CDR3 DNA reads TGTGCCAGCAGTTACTCGTCGCAGGACGAGCAGTACTTC. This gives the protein CASSYSSQDEQYF.

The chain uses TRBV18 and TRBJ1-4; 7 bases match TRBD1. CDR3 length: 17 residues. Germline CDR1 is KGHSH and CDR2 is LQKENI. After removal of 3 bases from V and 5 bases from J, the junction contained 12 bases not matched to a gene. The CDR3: CASSPEDRRGLNEKLFF. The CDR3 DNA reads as TGTGCCAGCTCACCTGAGGACAGGCGGGGGCTAAATGAAAAACTGTTTTTT.

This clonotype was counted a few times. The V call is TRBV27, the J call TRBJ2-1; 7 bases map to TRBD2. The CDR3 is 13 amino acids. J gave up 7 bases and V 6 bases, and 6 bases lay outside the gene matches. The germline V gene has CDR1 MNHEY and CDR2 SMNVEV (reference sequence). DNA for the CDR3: TGTGCCAGCAGGCCTGGGAGGGCGAATGAGCAGTTCTTC. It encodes CASRPGRANEQFF.

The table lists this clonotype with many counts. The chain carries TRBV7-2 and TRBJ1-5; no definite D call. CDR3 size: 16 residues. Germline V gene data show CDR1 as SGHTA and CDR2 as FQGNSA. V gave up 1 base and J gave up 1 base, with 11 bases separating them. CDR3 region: CASSLEELGSNQPQHF. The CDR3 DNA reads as TGTGCCAGCAGCTTAGAGGAGTTGGGGAGCAATCAGCCCCAGCATTTT. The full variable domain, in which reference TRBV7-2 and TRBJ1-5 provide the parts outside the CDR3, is GAGVSQSPSNKVTEKGKDVELRCDPISGHTALYWYRQSLGQGLEFLIYFQGNSAPDKSGLPSDRFSAERTGGSVSTLTIQRTQQEDSAVYLCASSLEELGSNQPQHFGDGTRLSIL.

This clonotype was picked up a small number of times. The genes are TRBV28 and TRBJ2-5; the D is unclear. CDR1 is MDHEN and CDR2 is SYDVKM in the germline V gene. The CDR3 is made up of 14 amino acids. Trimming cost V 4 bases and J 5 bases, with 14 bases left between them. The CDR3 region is CASSSNSKGETQYF. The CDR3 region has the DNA TGTGCCAGCAGTTCGAATTCAAAGGGTGAGACCCAGTACTTC.

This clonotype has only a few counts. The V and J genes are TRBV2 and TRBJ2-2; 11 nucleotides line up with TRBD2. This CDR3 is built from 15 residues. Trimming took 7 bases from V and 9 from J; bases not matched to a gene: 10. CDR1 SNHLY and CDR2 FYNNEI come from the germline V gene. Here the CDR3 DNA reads TGTGCCAGCAACGCACTAGCGGGGGACCGCAGGGAGCTGTTTTTT. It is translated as CASNALAGDRRELFF.

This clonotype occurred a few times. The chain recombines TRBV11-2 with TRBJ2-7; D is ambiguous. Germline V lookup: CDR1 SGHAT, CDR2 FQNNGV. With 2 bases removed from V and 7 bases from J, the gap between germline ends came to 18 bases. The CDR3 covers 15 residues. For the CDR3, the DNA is TGTGCCAGCAGCTTAAGATGGGTCGGAGATAGGGAGCAGTACTTC. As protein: CASSLRWVGDREQYF.

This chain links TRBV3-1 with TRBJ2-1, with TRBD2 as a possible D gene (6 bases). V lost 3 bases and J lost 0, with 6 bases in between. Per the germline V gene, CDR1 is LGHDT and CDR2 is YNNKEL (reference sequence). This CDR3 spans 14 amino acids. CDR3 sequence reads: CASSHGGSYNEQFF. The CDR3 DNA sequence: TGTGCCAGCAGCCACGGGGGCTCCTACAATGAGCAGTTCTTC.

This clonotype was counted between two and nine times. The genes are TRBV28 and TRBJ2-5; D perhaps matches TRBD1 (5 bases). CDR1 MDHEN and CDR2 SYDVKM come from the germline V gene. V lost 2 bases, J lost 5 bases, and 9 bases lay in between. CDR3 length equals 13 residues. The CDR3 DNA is TGTGCCAGCAGTTTAGACAGCGAGGAGACCCAGTACTTC. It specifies CASSLDSEETQYF.

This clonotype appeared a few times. CDR3 residues: CASSARTEKNTEAFF. CDR3 nucleotides: TGTGCCAGCAGCGCACGGACGGAAAAGAACACTGAAGCTTTCTTT. This rearrangement joins TRBV5-5 to TRBJ1-1, with D unresolved. Looked up from germline, CDR1 is SGHKS and CDR2 is YYEKEE (reference sequence). V was shortened by 4 bases and J by 1 base, with 14 bases between the two germline ends. The CDR3 covers 15 residues.

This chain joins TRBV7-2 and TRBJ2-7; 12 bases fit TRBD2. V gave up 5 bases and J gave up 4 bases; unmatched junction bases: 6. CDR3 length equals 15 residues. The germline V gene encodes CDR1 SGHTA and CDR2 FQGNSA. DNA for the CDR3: TGTGCCAGCAGCCTCTGGACTAGCGGGGTGTACGAGCAGTACTTC. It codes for CASSLWTSGVYEQYF.

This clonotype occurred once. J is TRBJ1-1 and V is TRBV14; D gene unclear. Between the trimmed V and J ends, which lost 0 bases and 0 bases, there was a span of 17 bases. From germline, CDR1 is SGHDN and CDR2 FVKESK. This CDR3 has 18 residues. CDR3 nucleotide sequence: TGTGCCAGCAGCCAAGATTTGGGCAGTAGTGCCATGAACACTGAAGCTTTCTTT. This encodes CASSQDLGSSAMNTEAFF.

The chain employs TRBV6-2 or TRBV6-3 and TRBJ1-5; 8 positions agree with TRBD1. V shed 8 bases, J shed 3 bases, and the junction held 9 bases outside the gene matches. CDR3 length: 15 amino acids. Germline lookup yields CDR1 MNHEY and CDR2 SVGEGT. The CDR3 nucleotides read TGTGCCAGCTCAAAGGCAGGGGGCCTCAATCAGCCCCAGCATTTT. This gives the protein CASSKAGGLNQPQHF.

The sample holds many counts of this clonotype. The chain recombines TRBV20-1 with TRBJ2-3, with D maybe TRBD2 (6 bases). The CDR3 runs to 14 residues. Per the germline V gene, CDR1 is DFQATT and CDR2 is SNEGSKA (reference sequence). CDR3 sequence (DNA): TGCAGGACCCCTTTAGCGGACCTCATAGATACGCAGTATTTT. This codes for CRTPLADLIDTQYF.